Listed below are T cell receptor beta chains from one sample, sequenced in a study of blood T cell repertoires in COVID-19. Generated by immunoSEQ multiplex PCR, the TCRdb table keeps only in-frame clones and is missing some. The table has some 85,000 clones, 78% seen once. The sample was peripheral blood. These receptors were obtained from an older man with COVID-19, enrolled during active disease. The CDR3 runs from the conserved cysteine through the conserved F or W.

V	J	CDR3
TRBV29-1	TRBJ2-2	CSVLIGTSGRAGELFF
TRBV27	TRBJ1-1	CASRNRRTEAFF
TRBV5-8	TRBJ2-2	CASSRGANTGELFF
TRBV6-2/TRBV6-3	TRBJ1-6	CASSYLTGVNSPLHF
TRBV7-8	TRBJ2-2	CASSLQRSGELFF
TRBV4-1	TRBJ2-1	CASSQVGGLYNEQFF
TRBV7-8	TRBJ1-2	CASSSGQGMYGYTF
TRBV11-1	TRBJ2-7	CASSLALQLPFGEQYF
TRBV7-2	TRBJ1-2	CASSPGEGEGYGYTF
TRBV6-5	TRBJ2-2	CASSSAAANTGELFF
TRBV5-4	TRBJ1-2	CASSTDSLLNYGYTF